This TCR beta chain was captured by sequencing in a study of T cell responses to AZD1222 COVID-19 vaccine. The table came from immunoSEQ multiplex PCR; TCRdb's copy has only in-frame clones and leaves some out. Among about 99,000 clones listed, around 91% were seen once. The V end was cut by 2 bases, the J end by 2 bases, with 13 bases between. CDR1 is LGHNA and CDR2 is YNFKEQ in the germline V gene. The CDR3 is 16 amino acids. The V gene is TRBV4-2, the J gene TRBJ2-1; a weak D match, TRBD2 (5 bases). This receptor was obtained from an adult in good health. This material consisted of peripheral blood, taken on day 0 of AZD1222 vaccination. The CDR3 loop is CASSQFWEITYNEQFF. The CDR3 coding sequence is TGTGCCAGCAGCCAATTCTGGGAGATAACCTACAATGAGCAGTTCTTC.